This T cell receptor (beta chain) derives from a study of shared clonotypes between healthy human individuals. Study results and caveats: The authors expected sequencing depth to affect clonotype sharing among donors.

An even split of each subset's genomic DNA across several immunoSEQ plates was performed. Template for every sorted-subset replicate PCR totaled about 0.2 ug DNA, roughly 30,000 T cell genomes. Assay used: immunoSEQ multiplex PCR; TCRdb lists only in-frame clones, some missing. The repertoire has 800,000 to 1,200,000 clones, around three quarters of them found once; the top ten carry approximately 0.52%. Naive CD4+ cells were CD45RA-selected; the remaining cells were memory. Concerning this clone: Its antigen is unidentified.

Germline V CDR1 and CDR2: SGDLS, YYNGEE. This CDR3 contains 17 residues. The V gene lost 0 bases and the J gene lost 3 bases, with 13 bases spanning the gap. The specimen was memory CD4+ T cells from PBMCs. The subset is: CD45RA-negative fraction. The chain carries TRBV9 and TRBJ2-6; D is unresolved. The receptor was derived from a man between 18 and 29 years old in good health. Some clones in this sample may be carry-over from other donors' samples. The CDR3 loop is CASSVDVVVSGANVLTF. The CDR3 bases are TGTGCCAGCAGCGTAGATGTAGTAGTAAGTGGGGCCAACGTCCTGACTTTC.